The 15 T cell receptor beta chains given below trace back to one sample, sequenced in a study of blood T cell repertoires in COVID-19. The table came from immunoSEQ multiplex PCR; TCRdb's copy has only in-frame clones and leaves some out. The sample holds fewer than 300,000 clones, just over 90% seen once. The sample taken for sequencing was peripheral blood. These receptor sequences come from a woman in her thirties with COVID-19, enrolled during active disease.

The rearrangement uses TRBV5-1 and TRBJ2-3; D possibly corresponds to TRBD1 (7 bases). Germline lookup yields CDR1 SGHRS and CDR2 YFSETQ. The V and J ends lost 2 bases and 2 bases respectively, with 15 bases between them. There are 16 residues in the CDR3. The CDR3 sequence is CASSFRAGQLTDTQYF. The CDR3 DNA is TGCGCCAGCAGCTTCCGGGCGGGACAGCTCACAGATACGCAGTATTTT.

The chain carries TRBV7-8 and TRBJ2-2, with 10 bases lining up with TRBD1. Germline V gene lookup returns CDR1 SGHVS and CDR2 FQNEAQ. With 11 bases clipped from V and 3 bases from J, the junction kept 3 bases outside the gene matches. CDR3 length equals 13 residues. CDR3 loop: CAPGTGDTGELFF. DNA for the CDR3: TGTGCCCCCGGGACAGGGGACACCGGGGAGCTGTTTTTT.

This clone was seen only a few times. The rearrangement links TRBV10-3 to TRBJ2-2, with 11 positions matching TRBD2. The V gene end was trimmed by 6 bases and the J gene end by 1 base; junction bases not matched to a gene: 1. Germline V lookup: CDR1 ENHRY, CDR2 SYGVKD. CDR3 size: 15 residues. The CDR3 reads CAIRGLAGNTGELFF. The CDR3 DNA reads as TGTGCCATCAGAGGACTAGCGGGGAACACCGGGGAGCTGTTTTTT.

The V and J genes are TRBV6-5 and TRBJ2-7; possible D gene TRBD1, 5 bases. This CDR3 region has 12 residues. The V gene's germline CDR1 is MNHEY and CDR2 SVGAGI. V was pared by 0 bases and J by 12 bases, with 12 bases between. CDR3 sequence: CASSYSGQGWYF. The DNA of the CDR3 is TGTGCCAGCAGTTACTCGGGGCAGGGTTGGTACTTC.

This clone appeared once. V and J are TRBV4-1 and TRBJ1-4; possible D gene TRBD1, 6 bases. CDR1 and CDR2 (germline): MGHRA, YSYEKL. The germline V and J ends were trimmed by 2 bases and 8 bases, with 15 bases remaining between them. This CDR3 contains 15 residues. CDR3 nucleotide sequence: TGCGCCAGCAGCCAACCCGGCGGGGGGCAAGAAAAACTGTTTTTT. This gives the protein CASSQPGGGQEKLFF.

This clone was observed a handful of times. The V and J genes are TRBV11-2 and TRBJ1-1; D may be TRBD1 (5 bases). V lost 0 bases and J lost 3, with 8 bases in between. The CDR3 contains 14 residues. Looked up from germline, CDR1 is SGHAT and CDR2 is FQNNGV. CDR3 bases: TGTGCCAGCAGCTTAGATAGGGACTACACTGAAGCTTTCTTT. This sequence encodes CASSLDRDYTEAFF.

This sequence joins TRBV25-1 and TRBJ1-2, with a tentative D call TRBD1 (6 bases). Trimming left V 1 base short and J 8 bases short, with 23 bases between. This CDR3 spans 17 amino acids. Germline CDR1 is MGHDK and CDR2 is SYGVNS. DNA of the CDR3: TGTGCCAGCAGTGAATGGTGGGACACCGGATCCTCAGAGGGCTACACCTTC. It specifies CASSEWWDTGSSEGYTF.

In this sample, this clone turned up once. The rearrangement joins TRBV6-5 to TRBJ2-3, with D possibly matching TRBD2 (7 bases). Germline V gene data show CDR1 as MNHEY and CDR2 as SVGAGI. The CDR3 sequence is 15 residues long. V was pared by 8 bases and J by 3 bases, with 18 bases between. Written as DNA, the CDR3 is TGTGCCAGCCGGGGGGCTTTGGGGAGAACAGATACGCAGTATTTT. It yields the protein CASRGALGRTDTQYF.

The V call is TRBV5-1, the J call TRBJ2-7; no firm D call. The germline CDR1 and CDR2 sequences are SGHRS and YFSETQ. Trimming took 1 base from V and 0 from J, leaving 5 bases between them. The CDR3 extends over 13 amino acids. The CDR3 is CASSLLTSYEQYF. CDR3 bases: TGCGCCAGCAGCTTGCTAACCTCCTACGAGCAGTACTTC.

The chain recombines TRBV5-4 with TRBJ2-3, with 10 positions matching TRBD2. The CDR3 runs to 14 residues. The germline CDR1 and CDR2 sequences are SGHNT and YYREEE (reference sequence). Trimming at V came to 6 bases and at J to 5 bases, leaving 6 bases not matched to a gene. For the CDR3, the DNA is TGTGCCAGCATCGAGCGGGGGGGAAAAGATACGCAGTATTTT. Translated, it gives CASIERGGKDTQYF.

The chain carries TRBV10-2 and TRBJ1-4, with a tentative D call TRBD1 (6 bases). With 6 bases removed from V and 5 bases from J, the gap between germline ends came to 13 bases. This CDR3 spans 14 amino acids. Germline V gives CDR1 WSHSY, CDR2 SAAADI. CDR3 protein: CASRDDRLNEKLFF. In nucleotides, the CDR3 is TGCGCCAGCAGAGATGACAGGCTGAATGAAAAACTGTTTTTT.

The V call is TRBV7-2, the J call TRBJ1-4, with D uncertain. Germline V gene data show CDR1 as SGHTA and CDR2 as FQGNSA. The CDR3 sequence is 17 residues long. Trimming removed 3 bases at V and 2 bases at J, with 16 bases between. The CDR3 here is CASSLTPGVGTNEKLFF. DNA of the CDR3: TGTGCCAGCAGCTTGACGCCCGGGGTCGGTACTAATGAAAAACTGTTTTTT. Looking up the rest from reference TRBV7-2 and TRBJ1-4 gives the full variable domain: GAGVSQSPSNKVTEKGKDVELRCDPISGHTALYWYRQSLGQGLEFLIYFQGNSAPDKSGLPSDRFSAERTGGSVSTLTIQRTQQEDSAVYLCASSLTPGVGTNEKLFFGSGTQLSVL.

The V and J genes are TRBV10-3 and TRBJ1-5; 7 bases are a match to TRBD1. V was clipped by 3 bases and J by 0 bases; unmatched bases: 5. The V gene's germline CDR1 is ENHRY and CDR2 SYGVKD. This CDR3 contains 16 residues. The CDR3 DNA follows: TGTGCCATCAGTGATACCGGGACAGCTAGCAATCAGCCCCAGCATTTT. Translation: CAISDTGTASNQPQHF.

This clone came up a few times. This sequence joins TRBV28 and TRBJ1-1, with 7 bases lining up with TRBD1. V was clipped by 11 bases and J by 8 bases; unmatched bases: 8. CDR3 size: 11 residues. CDR1 is MDHEN and CDR2 is SYDVKM in the germline V gene. CDR3 coding DNA: TGTGCCGTAGACAGGGAAAGAGAAGCTTTCTTT. Its protein is CAVDREREAFF.

The rearrangement uses TRBV7-6 and TRBJ2-2, with 7 bases aligning to TRBD1. Germline lookup yields CDR1 SGHVS and CDR2 FNYEAQ. The ends lost 7 bases at V and 2 bases at J; junction bases unmatched: 19. The CDR3 has 19 amino acids. The CDR3 loop reads CASTLYGVGTEGNTGELFF. The CDR3 DNA follows: TGTGCCAGCACCCTCTACGGTGTCGGGACAGAAGGCAACACCGGGGAGCTGTTTTTT.